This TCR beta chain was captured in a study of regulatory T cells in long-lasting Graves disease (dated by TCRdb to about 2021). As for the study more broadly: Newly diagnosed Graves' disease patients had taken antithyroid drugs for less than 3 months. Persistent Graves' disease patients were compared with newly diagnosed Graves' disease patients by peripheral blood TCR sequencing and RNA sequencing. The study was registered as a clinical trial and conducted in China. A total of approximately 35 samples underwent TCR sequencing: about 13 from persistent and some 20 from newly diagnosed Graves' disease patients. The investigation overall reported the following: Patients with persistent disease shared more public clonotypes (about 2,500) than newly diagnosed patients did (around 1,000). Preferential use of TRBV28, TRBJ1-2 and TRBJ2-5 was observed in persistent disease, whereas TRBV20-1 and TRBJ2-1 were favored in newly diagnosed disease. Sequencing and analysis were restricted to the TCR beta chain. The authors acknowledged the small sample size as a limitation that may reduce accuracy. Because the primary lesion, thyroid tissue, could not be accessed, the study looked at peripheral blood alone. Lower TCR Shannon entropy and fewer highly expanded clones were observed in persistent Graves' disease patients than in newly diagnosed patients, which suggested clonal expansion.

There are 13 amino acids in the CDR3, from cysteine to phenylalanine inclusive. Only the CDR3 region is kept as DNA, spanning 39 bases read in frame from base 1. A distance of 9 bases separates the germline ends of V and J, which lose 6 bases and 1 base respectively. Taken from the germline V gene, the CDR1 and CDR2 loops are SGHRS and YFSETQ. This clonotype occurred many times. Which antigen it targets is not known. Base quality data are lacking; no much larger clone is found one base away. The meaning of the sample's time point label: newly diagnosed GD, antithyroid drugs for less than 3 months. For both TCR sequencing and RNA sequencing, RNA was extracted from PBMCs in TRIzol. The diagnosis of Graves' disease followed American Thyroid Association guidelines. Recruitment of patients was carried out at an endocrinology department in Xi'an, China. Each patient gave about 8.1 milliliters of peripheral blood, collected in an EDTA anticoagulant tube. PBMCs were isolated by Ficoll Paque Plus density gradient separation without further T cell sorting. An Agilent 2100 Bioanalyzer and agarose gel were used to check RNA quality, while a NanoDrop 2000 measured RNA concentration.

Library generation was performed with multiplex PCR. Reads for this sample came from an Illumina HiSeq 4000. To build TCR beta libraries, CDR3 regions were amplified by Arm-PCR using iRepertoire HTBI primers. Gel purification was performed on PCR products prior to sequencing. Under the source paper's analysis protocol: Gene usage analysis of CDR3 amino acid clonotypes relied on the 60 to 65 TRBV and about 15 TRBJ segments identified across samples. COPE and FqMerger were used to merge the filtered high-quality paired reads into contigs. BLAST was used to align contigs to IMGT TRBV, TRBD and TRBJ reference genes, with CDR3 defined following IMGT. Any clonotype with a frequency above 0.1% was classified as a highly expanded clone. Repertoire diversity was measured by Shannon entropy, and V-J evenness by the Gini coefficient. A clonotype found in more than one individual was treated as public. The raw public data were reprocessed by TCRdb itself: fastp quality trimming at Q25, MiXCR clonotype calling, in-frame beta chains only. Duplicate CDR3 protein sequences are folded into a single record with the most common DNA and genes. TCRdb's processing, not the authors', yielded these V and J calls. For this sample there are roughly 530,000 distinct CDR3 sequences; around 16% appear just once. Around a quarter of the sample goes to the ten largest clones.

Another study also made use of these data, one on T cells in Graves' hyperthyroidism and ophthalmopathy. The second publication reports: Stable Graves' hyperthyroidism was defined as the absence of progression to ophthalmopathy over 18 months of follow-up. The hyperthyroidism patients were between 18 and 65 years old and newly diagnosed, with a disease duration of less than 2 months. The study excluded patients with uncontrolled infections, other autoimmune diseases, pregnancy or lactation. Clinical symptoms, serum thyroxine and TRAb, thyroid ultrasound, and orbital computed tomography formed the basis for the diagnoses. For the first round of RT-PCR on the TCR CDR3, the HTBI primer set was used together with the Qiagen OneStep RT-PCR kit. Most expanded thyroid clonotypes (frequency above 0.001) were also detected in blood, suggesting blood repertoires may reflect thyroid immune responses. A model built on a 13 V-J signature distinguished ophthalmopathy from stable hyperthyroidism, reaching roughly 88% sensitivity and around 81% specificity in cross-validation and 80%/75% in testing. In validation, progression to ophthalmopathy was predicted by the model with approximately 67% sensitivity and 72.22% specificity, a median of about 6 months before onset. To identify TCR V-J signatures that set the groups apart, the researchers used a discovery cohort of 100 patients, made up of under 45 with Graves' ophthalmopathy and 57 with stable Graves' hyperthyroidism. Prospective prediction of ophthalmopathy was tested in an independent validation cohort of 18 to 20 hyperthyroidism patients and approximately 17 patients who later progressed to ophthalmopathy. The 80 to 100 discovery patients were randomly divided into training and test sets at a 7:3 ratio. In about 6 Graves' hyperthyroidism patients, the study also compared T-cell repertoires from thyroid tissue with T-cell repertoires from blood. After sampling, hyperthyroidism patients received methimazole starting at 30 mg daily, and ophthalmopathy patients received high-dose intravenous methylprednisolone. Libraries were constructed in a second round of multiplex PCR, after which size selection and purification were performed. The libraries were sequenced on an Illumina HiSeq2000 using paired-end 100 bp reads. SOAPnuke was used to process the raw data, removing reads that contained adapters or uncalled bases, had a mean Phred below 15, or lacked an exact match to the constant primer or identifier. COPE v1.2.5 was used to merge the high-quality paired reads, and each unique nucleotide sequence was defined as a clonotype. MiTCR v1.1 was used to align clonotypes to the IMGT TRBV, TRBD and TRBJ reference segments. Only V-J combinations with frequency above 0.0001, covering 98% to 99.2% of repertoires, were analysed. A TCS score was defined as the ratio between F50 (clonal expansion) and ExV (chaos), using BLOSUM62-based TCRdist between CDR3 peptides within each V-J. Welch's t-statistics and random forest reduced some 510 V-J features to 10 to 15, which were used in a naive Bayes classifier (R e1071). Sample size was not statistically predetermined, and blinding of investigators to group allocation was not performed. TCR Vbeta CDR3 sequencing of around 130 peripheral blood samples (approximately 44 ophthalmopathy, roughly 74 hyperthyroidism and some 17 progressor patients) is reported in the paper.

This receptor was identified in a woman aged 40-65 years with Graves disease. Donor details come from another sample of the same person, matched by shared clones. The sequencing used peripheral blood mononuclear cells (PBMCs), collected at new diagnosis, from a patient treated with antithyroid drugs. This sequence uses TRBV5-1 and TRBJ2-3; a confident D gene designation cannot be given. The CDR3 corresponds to CASIPGGTDTQYF. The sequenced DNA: TGCGCCAGCATCCCCGGCGGCACAGATACGCAGTATTTT.